The clone carrying this T cell receptor beta chain was found many times. Its specificity is unknown. This sample is part of a study of T cell repertoires in cytomegalovirus infection. Study details: Indications of both CMV infection and matching HLA type were provided by public TCR beta signatures. The study's findings and limits: The ex vivo response showed dominance by HLA-C-restricted CMV-specific TCR beta clonotypes.

V trimming: 5 bases; J trimming: 3 bases; junction bases outside the gene matches: 6. Germline CDR1 is SEHNR and CDR2 is FQNEAQ (reference sequence). This CDR3 contains 14 residues. TCRdb reprocessed the reads with MiXCR, giving one entry per CDR3 protein. The data hold around 140,000 distinct CDR3 sequences, with 25% to 35% observed a single time. Specimen: CD8+ T cells from cultured PBMCs, collected from culture after CMV antigen stimulation. The chain has TRBV7-9 and TRBJ2-7, with TRBD1 matching 8 bases. This TCR derives from a human donor in good health (CMV status not recorded). Some clones in this sample may be carry-over from other donors' samples. CDR3 residues: CASSPRTGIYEQYF. CDR3 sequence (DNA): TGTGCCAGCAGCCCACGGACAGGGATCTACGAGCAGTACTTC.